These 13 T cell receptor beta chains share one sample of origin, sequenced in a study of CXCR3-negative and CXCR3-positive naive CD8 T cells. Study-wide results and caveats: Researchers report that CXCR3-positive naive cells carry more hydrophobic TRB CDR3s than CXCR3-negative naive cells.

Their antigens are not known. All TRB cDNA libraries came from 5' RACE performed with UMI labels. After re-calling the 5' RACE reads, TCRdb lists one entry per CDR3 protein, DNA absent. The ten top clones account for less than 0.85%, within a sample of over 70,000 distinct CDR3 sequences. Sequenced material: naive CXCR3+ CD8+ T cells from blood. Subset: CD45RO-CCR7+CD27+CD95- naive CD8+ T cells expressing CXCR3 (TNR3+). The receptor source for this set is a human donor in good health. Some clones in this sample may be carry-over from other donors' samples.

The V gene is TRBV6-2 or TRBV6-3, the J gene TRBJ2-4; no DNA is available, so the TRBD2 call from TCRdb remains unchecked. CDR1 and CDR2 (germline): MNHEY, SVGEGT. This CDR3 is 14 amino acids long. CDR3: CASTPLLGPDIQYF.

The rearrangement links TRBV7-9 to TRBJ1-2; TCRdb gives TRBD1 as the D gene, but with no DNA this cannot be confirmed. CDR3 length: 17 residues. The germline CDR1 and CDR2 sequences are SEHNR and FQNEAQ (reference sequence). CDR3 region: CASTTTDRGTANYGYTF.

The chain carries TRBV7-2 and TRBJ2-5; the TRBD2 assignment by TCRdb is unverifiable without DNA. Germline V lookup: CDR1 SGHTA, CDR2 FQGNSA. This CDR3 region has 16 residues. CDR3 amino acids: CASSPPAGLAGGSQYF.

This chain uses TRBV20-1 with TRBJ1-2; with no DNA, the TCRdb D assignment of TRBD1 cannot be verified. Germline V gene lookup returns CDR1 DFQATT and CDR2 SNEGSKA (reference sequence). CDR3 length equals 13 residues. CDR3 amino acids: CSAVDRERDGYTF.

The genes are TRBV29-1 and TRBJ2-7; the D gene TCRdb calls, TRBD1, cannot be checked with no DNA. Germline CDR1 reads SQVTM; CDR2 reads ANQGSEA. There are 13 residues in the CDR3. The CDR3 loop reads CSVMTGGDYEQYF.

The chain links TRBV12-3 or TRBV12-4 to TRBJ2-2; as DNA is missing, the TRBD2 call by TCRdb cannot be tested. There are 18 residues in the CDR3. CDR3 sequence reads: CASHIEPGTTENTGELFF.

Here the CDR3 reads CATKGSSYGYTF. The chain combines TRBV6-5 with TRBJ1-2; the D call of TRBD1 rests on TCRdb alone, since no DNA is present to check it. CDR1 MNHEY and CDR2 SVGAGI come from the germline V gene. The CDR3 has 12 residues.

The chain links TRBV29-1 to TRBJ2-3. CDR1 and CDR2 (germline): SQVTM, ANQGSEA. The CDR3 length is 14 residues. CDR3 residues: CSLEGQTSTDTQYF.

The V call is TRBV28, the J call TRBJ2-5; TCRdb selects TRBD1, and the lack of DNA leaves this call unchecked. This CDR3 is built from 13 residues. Germline-derived CDR1 and CDR2 are MDHEN and SYDVKM. The CDR3 protein is CASSFDSQETQYF.

V and J are TRBV11-2 and TRBJ2-1. The CDR3 covers 14 residues. Germline CDR1 SGHAT, CDR2 FQNNGV. This CDR3 is CASTSGGAYNEQFF.

V is TRBV3-1 and J is TRBJ2-1. The CDR3 has 15 amino acids. In germline, CDR1 is LGHDT, CDR2 YNNKEL (reference sequence). The CDR3 loop is CASSQLARSYNEQFF.

The chain is built from TRBV5-1 and TRBJ1-2; the D call from TCRdb, TRBD1, cannot be confirmed without DNA. This CDR3 comprises 14 residues. Germline CDR1 and CDR2: SGHRS and YFSETQ. The CDR3 spells CASSLGRELSGYTF.

This chain uses TRBV14 with TRBJ1-2. This CDR3 contains 14 residues. Germline CDR1 SGHDN, CDR2 FVKESK. CDR3: CASSQGQIYYGYTF. The full variable domain, rest sourced from reference TRBV14 and TRBJ1-2, is EAGVTQFPSHSVIEKGQTVTLRCDPISGHDNLYWYRRVMGKEIKFLLHFVKESKQDESGMPNNRFLAERTGGTYSTLKVQPAELEDSGVYFCASSQGQIYYGYTFGSGTRLTVV.